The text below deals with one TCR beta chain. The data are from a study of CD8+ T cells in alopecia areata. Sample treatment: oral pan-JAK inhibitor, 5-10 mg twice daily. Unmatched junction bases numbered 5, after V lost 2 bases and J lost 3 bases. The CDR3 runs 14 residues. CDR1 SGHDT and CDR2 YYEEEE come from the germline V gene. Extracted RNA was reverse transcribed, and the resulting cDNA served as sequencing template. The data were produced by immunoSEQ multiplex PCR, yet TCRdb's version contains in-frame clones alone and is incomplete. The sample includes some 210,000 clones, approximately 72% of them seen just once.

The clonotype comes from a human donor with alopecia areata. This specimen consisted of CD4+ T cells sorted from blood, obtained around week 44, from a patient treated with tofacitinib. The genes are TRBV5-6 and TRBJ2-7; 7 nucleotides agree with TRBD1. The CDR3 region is CASSFSAGGYEQYF. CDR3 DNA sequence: TGTGCCAGCAGCTTTTCAGCAGGGGGCTACGAGCAGTACTTC.